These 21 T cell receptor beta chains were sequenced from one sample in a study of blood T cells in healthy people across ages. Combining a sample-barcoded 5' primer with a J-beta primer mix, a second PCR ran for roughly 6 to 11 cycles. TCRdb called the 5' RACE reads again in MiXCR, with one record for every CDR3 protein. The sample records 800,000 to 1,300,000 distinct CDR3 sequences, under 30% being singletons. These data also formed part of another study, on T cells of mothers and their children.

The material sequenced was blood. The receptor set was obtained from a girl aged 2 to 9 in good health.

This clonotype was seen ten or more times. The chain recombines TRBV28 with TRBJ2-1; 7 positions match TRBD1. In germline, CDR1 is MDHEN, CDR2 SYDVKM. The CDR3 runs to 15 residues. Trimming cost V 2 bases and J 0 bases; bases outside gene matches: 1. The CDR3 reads CASSLGTVSYNEQFF. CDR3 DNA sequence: TGTGCCAGCAGTTTAGGGACAGTCTCCTACAATGAGCAGTTCTTC. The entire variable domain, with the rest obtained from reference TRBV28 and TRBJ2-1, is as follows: DVKVTQSSRYLVKRTGEKVFLECVQDMDHENMFWYRQDPGLGLRLIYFSYDVKMKEKGDIPEGYSVSREKKERFSLILESASTNQTSMYLCASSLGTVSYNEQFFGPGTRLTVL.

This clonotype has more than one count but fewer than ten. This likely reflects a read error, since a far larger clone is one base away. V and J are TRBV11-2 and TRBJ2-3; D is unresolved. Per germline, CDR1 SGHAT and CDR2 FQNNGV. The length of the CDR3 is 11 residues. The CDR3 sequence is CASNLADTQYF. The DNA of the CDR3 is TGTGCCAGCAACTTAGCAGATACGCAGTATTTT. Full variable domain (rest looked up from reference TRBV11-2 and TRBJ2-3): EAGVAQSPRYKIIEKRQSVAFWCNPISGHATLYWYQQILGQGPKLLIQFQNNGVVDDSQLPKDRFSAERLKGVDSTLKIQPAKLEDSAVYLCASNLADTQYFGPGTRLTVL.

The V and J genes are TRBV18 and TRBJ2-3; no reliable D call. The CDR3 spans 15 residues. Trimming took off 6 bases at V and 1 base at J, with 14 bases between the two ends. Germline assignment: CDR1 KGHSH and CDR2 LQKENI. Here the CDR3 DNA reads TGTGCCAGCTCGAGCCTAGACGGAGGCACAGATACGCAGTATTTT. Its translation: CASSSLDGGTDTQYF. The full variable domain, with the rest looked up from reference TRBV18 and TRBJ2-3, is NAGVMQNPRHLVRRRGQEARLRCSPMKGHSHVYWYRQLPEEGLKFMVYLQKENIIDESGMPKERFSAEFPKEGPSILRIQQVVRGDSAAYFCASSSLDGGTDTQYFGPGTRLTVL.

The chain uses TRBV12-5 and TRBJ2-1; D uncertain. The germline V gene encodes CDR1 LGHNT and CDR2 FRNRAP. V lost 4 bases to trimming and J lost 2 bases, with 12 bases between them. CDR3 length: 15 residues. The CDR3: CASGSRAATYNEQFF. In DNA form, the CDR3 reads TGTGCTAGTGGTTCTAGGGCCGCCACCTACAATGAGCAGTTCTTC.

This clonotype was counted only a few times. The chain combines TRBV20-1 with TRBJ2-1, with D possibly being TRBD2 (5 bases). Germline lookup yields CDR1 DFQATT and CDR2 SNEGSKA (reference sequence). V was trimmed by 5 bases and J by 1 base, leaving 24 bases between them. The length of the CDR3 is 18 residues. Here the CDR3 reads CSAFGESRLRGSYNEQFF. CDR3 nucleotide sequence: TGCAGTGCTTTTGGCGAATCCAGGCTCCGGGGTTCCTACAATGAGCAGTTCTTC.

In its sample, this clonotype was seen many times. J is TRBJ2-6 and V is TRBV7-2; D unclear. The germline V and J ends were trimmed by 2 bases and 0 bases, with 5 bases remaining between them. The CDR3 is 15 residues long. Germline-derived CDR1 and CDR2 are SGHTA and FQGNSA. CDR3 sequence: CASSLRSSGANVLTF. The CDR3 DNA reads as TGTGCCAGCAGCTTAAGGAGCTCTGGGGCCAACGTCCTGACTTTC.

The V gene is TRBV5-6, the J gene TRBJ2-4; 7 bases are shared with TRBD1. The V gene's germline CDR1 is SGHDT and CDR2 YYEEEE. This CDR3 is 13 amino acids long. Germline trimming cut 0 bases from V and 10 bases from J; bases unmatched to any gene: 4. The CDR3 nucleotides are TGTGCCAGCAGCTTGGTAGGGGGCTGGATTCAGTACTTC. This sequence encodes CASSLVGGWIQYF.

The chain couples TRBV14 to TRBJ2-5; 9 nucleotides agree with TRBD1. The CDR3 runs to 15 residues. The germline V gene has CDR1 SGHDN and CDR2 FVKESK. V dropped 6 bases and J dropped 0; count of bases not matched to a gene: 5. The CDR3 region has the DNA TGTGCCAGCAGTCGGACAGGGGTGAACCAAGAGACCCAGTACTTC. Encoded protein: CASSRTGVNQETQYF.

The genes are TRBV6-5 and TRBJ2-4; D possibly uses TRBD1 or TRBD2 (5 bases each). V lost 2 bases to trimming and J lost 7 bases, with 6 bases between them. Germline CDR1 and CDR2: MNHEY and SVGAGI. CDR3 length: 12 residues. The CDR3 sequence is CASSYEGNIQYF. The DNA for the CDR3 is TGTGCCAGCAGTTACGAGGGGAACATTCAGTACTTC.

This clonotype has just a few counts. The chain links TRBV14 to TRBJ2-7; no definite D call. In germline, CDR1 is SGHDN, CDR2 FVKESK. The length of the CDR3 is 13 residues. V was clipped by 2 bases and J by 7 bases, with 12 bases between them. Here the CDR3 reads CASSQLTHSEQYF. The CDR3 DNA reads TGTGCCAGCAGCCAATTAACCCATTCGGAGCAGTACTTC.

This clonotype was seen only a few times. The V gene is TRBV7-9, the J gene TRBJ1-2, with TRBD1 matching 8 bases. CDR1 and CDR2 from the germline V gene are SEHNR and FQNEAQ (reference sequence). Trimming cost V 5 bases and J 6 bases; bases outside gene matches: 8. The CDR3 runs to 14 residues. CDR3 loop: CASSPRQGINGYTF. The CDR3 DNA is TGTGCCAGCAGCCCTAGACAGGGGATCAATGGCTACACCTTC. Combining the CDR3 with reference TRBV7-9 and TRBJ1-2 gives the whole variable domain DTGVSQNPRHKITKRGQNVTFRCDPISEHNRLYWYRQTLGQGPEFLTYFQNEAQLEKSRLLSDRFSAERPKGSFSTLEIQRTEQGDSAMYLCASSPRQGINGYTFGSGTRLTVV.

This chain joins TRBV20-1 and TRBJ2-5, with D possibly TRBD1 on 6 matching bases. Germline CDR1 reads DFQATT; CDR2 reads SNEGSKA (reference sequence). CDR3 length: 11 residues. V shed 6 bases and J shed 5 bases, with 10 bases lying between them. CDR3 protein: CSARGRETQYF. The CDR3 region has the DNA TGCAGTGCCAGGGGAAGGGAGACCCAGTACTTC.

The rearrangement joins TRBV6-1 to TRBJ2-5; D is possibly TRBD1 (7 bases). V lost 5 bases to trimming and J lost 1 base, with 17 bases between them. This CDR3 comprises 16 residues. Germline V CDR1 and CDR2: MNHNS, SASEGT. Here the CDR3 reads CASSPGGQPLQETQYF. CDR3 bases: TGTGCCAGCAGTCCCGGGGGACAGCCACTCCAAGAGACCCAGTACTTC.

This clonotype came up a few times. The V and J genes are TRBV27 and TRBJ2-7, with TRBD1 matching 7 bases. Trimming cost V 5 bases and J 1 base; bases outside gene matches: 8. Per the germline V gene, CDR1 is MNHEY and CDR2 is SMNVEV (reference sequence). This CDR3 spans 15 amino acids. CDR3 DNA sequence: TGTGCCAGCAGTCAGACCTGGGACAGATCCTACGAGCAGTACTTC. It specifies CASSQTWDRSYEQYF.

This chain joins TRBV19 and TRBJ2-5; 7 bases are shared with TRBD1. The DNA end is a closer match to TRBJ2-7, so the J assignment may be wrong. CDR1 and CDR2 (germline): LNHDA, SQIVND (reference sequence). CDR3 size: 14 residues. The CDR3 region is CASSIDRDSYEQYF. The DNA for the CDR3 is TGTGCCAGTAGTATCGACAGGGATTCCTACGAGCAGTACTTC.

Written as DNA, the CDR3 is TGTGCCAGCAGCTTTCGACAGGGCTTACATCAGCCCCAGCATTTT. Its translation is CASSFRQGLHQPQHF. The chain joins TRBV7-2 to TRBJ1-5; 7 bases align to TRBD1. CDR3 length: 15 amino acids. V lost 3 bases and J lost 5; bases outside the gene matches: 7. Germline lookup yields CDR1 SGHTA and CDR2 FQGNSA.

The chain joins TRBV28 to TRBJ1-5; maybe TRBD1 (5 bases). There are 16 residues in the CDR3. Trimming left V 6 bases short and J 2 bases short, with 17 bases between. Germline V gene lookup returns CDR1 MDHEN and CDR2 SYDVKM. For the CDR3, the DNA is TGTGCCAGCAGGACGCTGGGGGTGGTTCGCAATCAGCCCCAGCATTTT. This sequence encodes CASRTLGVVRNQPQHF.

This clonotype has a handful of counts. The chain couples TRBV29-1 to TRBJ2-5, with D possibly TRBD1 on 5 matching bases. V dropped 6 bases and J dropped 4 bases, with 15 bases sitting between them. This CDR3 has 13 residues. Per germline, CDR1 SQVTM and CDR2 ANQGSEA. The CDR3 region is CSVRFGARETQYF. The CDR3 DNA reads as TGCAGCGTCCGATTTGGGGCCCGAGAGACCCAGTACTTC.

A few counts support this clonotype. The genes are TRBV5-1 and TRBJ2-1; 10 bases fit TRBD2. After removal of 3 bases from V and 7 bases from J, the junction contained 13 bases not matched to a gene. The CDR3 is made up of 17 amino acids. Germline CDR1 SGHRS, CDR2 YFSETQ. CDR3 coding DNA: TGCGCCAGCAGCTCGAGGGAAGCTAGCGGGAGAGGGAATGAGCAGTTCTTC. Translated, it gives CASSSREASGRGNEQFF.

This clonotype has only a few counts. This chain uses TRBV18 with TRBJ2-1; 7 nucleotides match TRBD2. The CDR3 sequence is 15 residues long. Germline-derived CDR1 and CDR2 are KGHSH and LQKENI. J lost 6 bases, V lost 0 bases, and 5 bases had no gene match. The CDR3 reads CASSPPGEGSNEQFF. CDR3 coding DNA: TGTGCCAGCTCACCACCAGGGGAGGGTTCCAATGAGCAGTTCTTC.

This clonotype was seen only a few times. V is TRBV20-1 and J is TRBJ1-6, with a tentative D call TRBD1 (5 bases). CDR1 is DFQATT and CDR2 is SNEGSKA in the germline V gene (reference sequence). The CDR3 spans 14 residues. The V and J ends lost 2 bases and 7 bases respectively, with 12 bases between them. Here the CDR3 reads CSARRGRDNSPLHF. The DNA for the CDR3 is TGCAGTGCTAGAAGAGGCAGGGACAATTCACCCCTCCACTTT.